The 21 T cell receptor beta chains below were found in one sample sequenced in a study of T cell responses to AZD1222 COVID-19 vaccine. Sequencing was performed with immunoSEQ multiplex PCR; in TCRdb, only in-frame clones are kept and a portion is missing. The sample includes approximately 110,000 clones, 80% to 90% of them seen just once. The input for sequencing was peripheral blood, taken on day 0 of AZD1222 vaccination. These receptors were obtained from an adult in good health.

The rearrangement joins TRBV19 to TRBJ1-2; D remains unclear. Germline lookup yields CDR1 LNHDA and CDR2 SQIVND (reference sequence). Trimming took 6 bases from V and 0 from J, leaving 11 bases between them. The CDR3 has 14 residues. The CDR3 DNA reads TGTGCCAGTAGAGAGCCGGAGTCTAACTATGGCTACACCTTC. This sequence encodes CASREPESNYGYTF.

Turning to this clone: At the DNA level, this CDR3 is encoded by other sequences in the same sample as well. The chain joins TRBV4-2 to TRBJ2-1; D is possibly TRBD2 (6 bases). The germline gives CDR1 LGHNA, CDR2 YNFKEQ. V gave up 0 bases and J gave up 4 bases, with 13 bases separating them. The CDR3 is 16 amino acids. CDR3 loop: CASSQEGGASYNEQFF. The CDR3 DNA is TGTGCCAGCAGCCAAGAAGGCGGGGCTTCATACAATGAGCAGTTCTTC.

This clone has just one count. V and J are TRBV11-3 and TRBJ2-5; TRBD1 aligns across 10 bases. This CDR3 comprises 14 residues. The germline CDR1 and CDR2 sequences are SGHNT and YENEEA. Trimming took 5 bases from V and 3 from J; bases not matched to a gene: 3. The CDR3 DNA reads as TGTGCCAGCAGCCTGACAGGGGGCGAAGAGACCCAGTACTTC. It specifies CASSLTGGEETQYF.

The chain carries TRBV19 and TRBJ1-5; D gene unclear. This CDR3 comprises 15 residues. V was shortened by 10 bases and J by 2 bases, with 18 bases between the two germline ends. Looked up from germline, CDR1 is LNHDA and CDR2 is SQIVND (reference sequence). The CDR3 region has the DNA TGTGCCACCAAGGACCCCCAAACAGGCAATCAGCCCCAGCATTTT. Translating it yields CATKDPQTGNQPQHF.

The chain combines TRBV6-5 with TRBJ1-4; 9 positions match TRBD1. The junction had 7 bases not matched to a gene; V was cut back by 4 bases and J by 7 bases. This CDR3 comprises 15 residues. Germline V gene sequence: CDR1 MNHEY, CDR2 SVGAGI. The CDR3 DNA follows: TGTGCCAGCAGTTCAGGACAGGGGAAGCGTGAAAAACTGTTTTTT. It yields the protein CASSSGQGKREKLFF.

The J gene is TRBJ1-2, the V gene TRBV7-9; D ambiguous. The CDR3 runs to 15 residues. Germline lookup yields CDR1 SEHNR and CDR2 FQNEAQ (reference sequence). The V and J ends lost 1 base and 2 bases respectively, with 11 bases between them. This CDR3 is CASSLEQQLNYGYTF. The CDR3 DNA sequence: TGTGCCAGCAGCTTAGAACAGCAACTAAACTATGGCTACACCTTC.

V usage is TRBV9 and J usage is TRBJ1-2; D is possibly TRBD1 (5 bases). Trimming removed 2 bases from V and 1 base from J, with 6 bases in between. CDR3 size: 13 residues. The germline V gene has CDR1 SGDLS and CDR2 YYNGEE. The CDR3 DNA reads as TGTGCCAGCAGCGTTGACAGTAACTATGGCTACACCTTC. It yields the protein CASSVDSNYGYTF.

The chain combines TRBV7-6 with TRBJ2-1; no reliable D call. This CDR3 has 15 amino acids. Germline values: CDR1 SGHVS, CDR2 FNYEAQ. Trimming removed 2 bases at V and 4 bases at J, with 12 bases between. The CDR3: CASSLSSGEYNEQFF. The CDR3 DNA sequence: TGTGCCAGCAGCTTAAGCTCGGGCGAGTACAATGAGCAGTTCTTC.

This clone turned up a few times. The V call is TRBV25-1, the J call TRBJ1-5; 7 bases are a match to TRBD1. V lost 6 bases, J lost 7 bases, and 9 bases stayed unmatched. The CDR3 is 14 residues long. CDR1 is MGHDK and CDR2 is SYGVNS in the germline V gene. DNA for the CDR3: TGTGCCAGCAGAAACTTCAGGACAGGACAGCCCCAGCATTTT. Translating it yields CASRNFRTGQPQHF.

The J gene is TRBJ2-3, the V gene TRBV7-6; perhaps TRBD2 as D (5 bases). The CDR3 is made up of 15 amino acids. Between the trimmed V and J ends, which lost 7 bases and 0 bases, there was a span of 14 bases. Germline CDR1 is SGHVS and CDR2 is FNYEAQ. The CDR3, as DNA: TGTGCCAGCACCCGGAGAGGGCCTAGCACAGATACGCAGTATTTT. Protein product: CASTRRGPSTDTQYF.

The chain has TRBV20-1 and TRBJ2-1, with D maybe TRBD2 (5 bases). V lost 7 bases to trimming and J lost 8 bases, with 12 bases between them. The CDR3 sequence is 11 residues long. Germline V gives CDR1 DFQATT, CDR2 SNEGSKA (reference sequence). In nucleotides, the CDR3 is TGCAGTGTATCGGGGTGGTATGAGCAGTTCTTC. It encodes CSVSGWYEQFF.

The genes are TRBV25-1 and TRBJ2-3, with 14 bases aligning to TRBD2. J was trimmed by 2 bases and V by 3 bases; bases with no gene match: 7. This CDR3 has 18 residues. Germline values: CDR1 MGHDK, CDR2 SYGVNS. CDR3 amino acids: CASSDRTGLAGVTDTQYF. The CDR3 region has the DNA TGTGCCAGCAGTGACCGCACGGGACTAGCGGGGGTCACAGATACGCAGTATTTT.

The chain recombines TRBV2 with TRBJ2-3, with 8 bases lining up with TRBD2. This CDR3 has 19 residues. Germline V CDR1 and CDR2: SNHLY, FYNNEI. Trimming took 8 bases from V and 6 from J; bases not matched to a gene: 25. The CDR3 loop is CASPGGGAKAPHPADTQYF. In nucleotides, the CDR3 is TGTGCCAGCCCCGGGGGGGGTGCCAAGGCACCCCACCCTGCGGATACGCAGTATTTT.

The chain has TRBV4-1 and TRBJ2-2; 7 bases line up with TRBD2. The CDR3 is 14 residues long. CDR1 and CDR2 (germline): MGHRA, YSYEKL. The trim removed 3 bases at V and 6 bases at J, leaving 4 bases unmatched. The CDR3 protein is CASSHPGGAGELFF. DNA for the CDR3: TGCGCCAGCAGCCACCCGGGAGGCGCCGGGGAGCTGTTTTTT.

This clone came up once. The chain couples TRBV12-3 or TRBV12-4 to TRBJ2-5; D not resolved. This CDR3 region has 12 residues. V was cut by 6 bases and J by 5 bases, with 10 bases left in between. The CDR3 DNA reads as TGTGCCAGCAGGTTTAATTGGGAGACCCAGTACTTC. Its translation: CASRFNWETQYF.

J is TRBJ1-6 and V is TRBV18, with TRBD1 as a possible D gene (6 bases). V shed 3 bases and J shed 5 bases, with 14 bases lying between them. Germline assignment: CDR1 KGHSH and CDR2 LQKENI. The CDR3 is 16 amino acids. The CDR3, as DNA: TGTGCCAGCTCACCCTCGGGGGGCGCGGATAATTCACCCCTCCACTTT. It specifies CASSPSGGADNSPLHF.

The CDR3 region is CASSWITELNNYGYTF. CDR3 nucleotides: TGTGCCAGCAGCTGGATAACGGAGTTAAATAACTATGGCTACACCTTC. The chain is built from TRBV5-4 and TRBJ1-2; unclear D gene. V lost 3 bases and J 1 base, leaving 16 bases between the germline ends. In germline, CDR1 is SGHNT, CDR2 YYREEE (reference sequence). The CDR3 has 16 residues.

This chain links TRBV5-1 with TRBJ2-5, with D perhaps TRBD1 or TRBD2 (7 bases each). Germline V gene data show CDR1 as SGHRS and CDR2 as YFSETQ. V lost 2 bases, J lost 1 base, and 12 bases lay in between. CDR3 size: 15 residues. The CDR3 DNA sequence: TGCGCCAGCAGCTTCAGGGGGGGCCCCCAAGAGACCCAGTACTTC. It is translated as CASSFRGGPQETQYF.

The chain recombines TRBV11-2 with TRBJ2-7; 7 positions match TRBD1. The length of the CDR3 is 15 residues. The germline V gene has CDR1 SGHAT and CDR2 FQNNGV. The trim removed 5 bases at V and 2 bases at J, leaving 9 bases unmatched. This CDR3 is CASSNRRGQTYEQYF. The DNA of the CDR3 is TGTGCCAGCAGCAACCGAAGGGGACAGACCTACGAGCAGTACTTC.

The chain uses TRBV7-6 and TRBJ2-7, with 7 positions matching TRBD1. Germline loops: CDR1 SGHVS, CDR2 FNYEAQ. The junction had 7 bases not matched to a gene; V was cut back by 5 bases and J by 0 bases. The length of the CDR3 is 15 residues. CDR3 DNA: TGTGCCAGCAGCGATGGGACAGCTTACTCCTACGAGCAGTACTTC. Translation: CASSDGTAYSYEQYF.

CDR3 amino acids: CASSWDRSGGQYF. In DNA form, the CDR3 reads TGTGCCAGCAGTTGGGACAGGTCGGGGGGCCAGTACTTC. The chain joins TRBV6-2 or TRBV6-3 to TRBJ2-5, with a weak D call TRBD1 (8 bases). Trimming pared 4 bases from V and 10 bases from J, leaving 16 bases between. The CDR3 covers 13 residues. Germline V CDR1 and CDR2: MNHEY, SVGEGT.